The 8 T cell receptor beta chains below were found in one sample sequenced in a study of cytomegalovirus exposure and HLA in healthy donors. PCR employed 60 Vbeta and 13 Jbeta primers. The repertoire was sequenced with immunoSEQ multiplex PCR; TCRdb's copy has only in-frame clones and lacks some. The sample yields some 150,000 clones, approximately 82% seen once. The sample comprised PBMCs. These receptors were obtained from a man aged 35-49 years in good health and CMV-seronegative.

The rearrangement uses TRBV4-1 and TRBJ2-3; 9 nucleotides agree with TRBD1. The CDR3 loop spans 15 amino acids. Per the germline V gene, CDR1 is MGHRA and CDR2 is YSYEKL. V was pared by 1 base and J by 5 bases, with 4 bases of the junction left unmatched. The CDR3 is CASSQGQGGVDTQYF. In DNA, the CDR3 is TGCGCCAGCAGCCAAGGACAGGGGGGTGTAGATACGCAGTATTTT.

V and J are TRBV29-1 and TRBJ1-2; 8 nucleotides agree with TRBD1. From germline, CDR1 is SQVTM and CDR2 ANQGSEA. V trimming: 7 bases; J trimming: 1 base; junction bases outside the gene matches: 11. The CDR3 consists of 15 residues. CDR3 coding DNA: TGCAGCGCCCAGGACAGGGTTTACGGTAACTATGGCTACACCTTC. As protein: CSAQDRVYGNYGYTF.

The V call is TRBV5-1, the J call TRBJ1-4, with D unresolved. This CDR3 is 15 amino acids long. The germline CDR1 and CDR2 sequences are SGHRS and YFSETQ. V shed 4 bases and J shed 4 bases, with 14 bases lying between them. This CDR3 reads CASSGPRGGNEKLFF. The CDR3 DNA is TGCGCCAGCAGCGGACCCCGGGGAGGTAATGAAAAACTGTTTTTT.

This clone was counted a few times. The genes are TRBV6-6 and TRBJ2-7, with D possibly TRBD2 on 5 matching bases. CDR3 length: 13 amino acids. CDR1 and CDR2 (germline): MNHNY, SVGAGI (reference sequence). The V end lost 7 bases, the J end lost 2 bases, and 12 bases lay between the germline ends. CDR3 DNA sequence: TGTGCCAGCACCGAGGCGGGTACCTACGAGCAGTACTTC. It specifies CASTEAGTYEQYF.

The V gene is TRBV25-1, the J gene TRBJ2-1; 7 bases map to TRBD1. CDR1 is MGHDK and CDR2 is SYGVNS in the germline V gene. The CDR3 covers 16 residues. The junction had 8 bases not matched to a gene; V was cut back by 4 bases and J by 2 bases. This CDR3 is CASSAYDRDPYNEQFF. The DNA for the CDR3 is TGTGCCAGCAGTGCTTACGACAGGGACCCCTACAATGAGCAGTTCTTC.

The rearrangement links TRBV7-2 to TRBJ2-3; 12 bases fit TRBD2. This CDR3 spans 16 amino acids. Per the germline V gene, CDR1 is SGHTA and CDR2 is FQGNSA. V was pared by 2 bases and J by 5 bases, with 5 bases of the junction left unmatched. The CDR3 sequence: CASSLRLAGAGDTQYF. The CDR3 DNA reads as TGTGCCAGCAGCTTACGACTAGCGGGGGCCGGAGATACGCAGTATTTT.

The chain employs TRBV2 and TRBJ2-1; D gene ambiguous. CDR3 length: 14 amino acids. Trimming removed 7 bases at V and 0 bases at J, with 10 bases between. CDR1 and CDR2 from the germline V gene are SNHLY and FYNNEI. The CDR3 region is CASKLLSSYNEQFF. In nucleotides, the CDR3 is TGTGCCAGCAAGCTTCTGAGCTCCTACAATGAGCAGTTCTTC.

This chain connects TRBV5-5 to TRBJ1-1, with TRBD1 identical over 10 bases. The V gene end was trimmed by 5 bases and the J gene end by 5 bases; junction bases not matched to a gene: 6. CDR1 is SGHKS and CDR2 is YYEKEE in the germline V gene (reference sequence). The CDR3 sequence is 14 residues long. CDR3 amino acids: CASSQPGQGTEAFF. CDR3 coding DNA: TGTGCCAGCAGTCAACCGGGACAGGGGACTGAAGCTTTCTTT.